The rows below give T cell receptor beta chains drawn from one sample of a study of blood T cells in healthy people across ages. TCRdb passed the 5' RACE reads through MiXCR, listing each CDR3 protein once. In the table there are hundreds of thousands of distinct CDR3 sequences, roughly 50% of which are singletons. Material for sequencing was blood. The source is a man aged 30 to 45 in good health. The CDR3 runs from the conserved cysteine through the conserved F or W. D genes are given only for firm matches. Size is stated for part of the rows, as once, few or many counts, or as a class when the clone is expanded.

TRBV20-1	-	TRBJ2-5	-	CSSPSRAQETQYF	TGCAGTTCTCCGAGCAGGGCCCAAGAGACCCAGTACTTC
TRBV9	-	TRBJ2-3	-	CASSPERHSDTQYF	TGTGCCAGCAGCCCAGAAAGACATTCAGATACGCAGTATTTT
TRBV7-9	-	TRBJ2-4	-	CASSLGVSGKNIQYF	TGTGCCAGCAGCTTAGGAGTAAGCGGCAAAAACATTCAGTACTTC
TRBV18	-	TRBJ2-1	-	CASSLATTSSEQFF	TGTGCCAGCTCACTTGCCACGACCTCTTCTGAGCAGTTCTTC
TRBV2	-	TRBJ2-7	-	CASSDTLGSYEQYF	TGTGCCAGCAGTGACACATTAGGGAGTTACGAGCAGTACTTC
TRBV7-9	-	TRBJ2-3	once	CASSSNIRGVPRDTQYF	TGTGCCAGCAGCTCTAATATCAGGGGCGTCCCCCGAGATACGCAGTATTTT
TRBV5-1	-	TRBJ2-6	-	CASSTNTGFGANVLTF	TGCGCCAGCAGCACTAATACAGGCTTTGGGGCCAACGTCCTGACTTTC
TRBV2	-	TRBJ1-5	-	CASSEEGAGFQPQHF	TGTGCCAGCAGTGAAGAAGGGGCAGGGTTCCAGCCCCAGCATTTT
TRBV6-5	-	TRBJ2-5	-	CASSSAARTQYF	TGTGCCAGCAGCTCGGCTGCCAGGACCCAGTACTTC
TRBV4-3	TRBD1	TRBJ1-2	-	CASSQKQGGANYGYTF	TGCGCCAGCAGCCAGAAGCAGGGGGGGGCTAACTATGGCTACACCTTC
TRBV20-1	-	TRBJ2-3	-	CSARRSAGTDTQYF	TGCAGTGCTAGACGGAGCGCGGGCACAGATACGCAGTATTTT
TRBV5-1	TRBD2	TRBJ2-1	-	CASGPSGGNEQFF	TGCGCCAGCGGGCCTAGCGGGGGGAATGAGCAGTTCTTC
TRBV12-3/TRBV12-4	TRBD1	TRBJ2-1	many	CASRGQTYNEQFF	TGTGCCAGCAGGGGACAGACATACAATGAGCAGTTCTTC
TRBV12-3/TRBV12-4	TRBD1	TRBJ2-7	few	CASSRDRGNEQYF	TGTGCCAGCAGTAGGGACAGGGGCAACGAGCAGTACTTC
TRBV10-3	TRBD2	TRBJ2-3	-	CANIAGTTPTDTQYF	TGTGCCAACATCGCCGGGACTACCCCCACAGATACGCAGTATTTT
TRBV28	TRBD2	TRBJ2-7	-	CASMPPGLAYEQYF	TGTGCCAGCATGCCCCCGGGACTAGCCTACGAGCAGTACTTC
TRBV7-9	-	TRBJ2-1	few	CASSLRDPYNEQFF	TGTGCCAGCAGCTTGAGGGACCCCTACAATGAGCAGTTCTTC
TRBV24-1	TRBD1	TRBJ2-3	-	CATSGASGQGVPTYGQYF	TGTGCCACCAGTGGGGCGTCCGGACAGGGGGTCCCTACATACGGGCAGTATTTT
TRBV28	TRBD1	TRBJ2-7	few	CASSFPGDSFSFEQYF	TGTGCCAGCAGTTTCCCCGGGGACAGCTTTTCTTTCGAGCAGTACTTC
TRBV20-1	TRBD1	TRBJ1-2	-	CSATAGTASVYGYTF	TGCAGTGCCACCGCCGGGACAGCCTCGGTCTATGGCTACACCTTC
TRBV20-1	TRBD2	TRBJ2-3	few	CSARWGGTDTQYF	TGCAGTGCTAGATGGGGGGGGACAGATACGCAGTATTTT
TRBV5-1	-	TRBJ2-7	-	CASSLESGGSTYEQYF	TGCGCCAGCAGCTTGGAGTCCGGGGGCTCAACCTACGAGCAGTACTTC
TRBV4-3	-	TRBJ2-2	-	CASSQDGQTTGELFF	TGCGCCAGCAGCCAAGATGGCCAAACCACCGGGGAGCTGTTTTTT
TRBV7-9	-	TRBJ1-1	-	CASSLDGVAAEAFF	TGTGCCAGCAGCTTAGATGGTGTGGCGGCTGAAGCTTTCTTT
TRBV20-1	-	TRBJ1-1	-	CSARLANTEAFF	TGCAGTGCTAGGCTAGCGAACACTGAAGCTTTCTTT
TRBV7-2	-	TRBJ1-1	once	CASSPIPVSTEAFF	TGTGCCAGCAGCCCGATCCCGGTGAGCACTGAAGCTTTCTTT
TRBV28	-	TRBJ1-1	once	CASSLSWTEAFF	TGTGCCAGCAGTTTAAGCTGGACTGAAGCTTTCTTT
TRBV20-1	TRBD2	TRBJ2-2	few	CSAFSGGNTGELFF	TGCAGTGCTTTTAGCGGGGGTAACACCGGGGAGCTGTTTTTT
TRBV7-9	-	TRBJ1-4	-	CASSVGSEEKLFF	TGTGCCAGCAGCGTCGGTTCGGAGGAAAAACTGTTTTTT
TRBV4-1	TRBD2	TRBJ2-3	-	CASSLLAGAPTDTQYF	TGCGCCAGCAGCCTTCTAGCGGGGGCCCCCACAGATACGCAGTATTTT
TRBV9	-	TRBJ2-1	few	CASSPRGAGTSYNEQFF	TGTGCCAGCAGCCCCCGGGGCGCGGGGACTTCCTACAATGAGCAGTTCTTC
TRBV12-3/TRBV12-4	-	TRBJ1-5	-	CASSITDSNRPQHF	TGTGCCAGCAGCATAACTGATAGCAATCGGCCCCAGCATTTT
TRBV28	TRBD2	TRBJ2-5	-	CASSGLAGKETQYF	TGTGCCAGCAGTGGACTAGCGGGGAAAGAGACCCAGTACTTC
TRBV4-2	-	TRBJ1-2	-	CASNQGSGVGNYGYTF	TGTGCCAGCAACCAAGGGTCCGGGGTCGGTAACTATGGCTACACCTTC
TRBV12-3/TRBV12-4	-	TRBJ2-3	few	CASTLETDTQYF	TGTGCCAGCACCCTGGAGACAGATACGCAGTATTTT
TRBV12-3/TRBV12-4	TRBD2	TRBJ2-3	few	CASSFFGGGADTQYF	TGTGCCAGCAGTTTCTTCGGCGGGGGGGCCGATACGCAGTATTTT
TRBV20-1	-	TRBJ2-1	few	CSARGQGGDNEQFF	TGCAGTGCTCGGGGGCAGGGGGGGGACAATGAGCAGTTCTTC
TRBV27	-	TRBJ2-7	once	CASSLSVGRDYEQYF	TGTGCCAGCAGTTTATCAGTCGGACGGGACTACGAGCAGTACTTC
TRBV5-1	TRBD2	TRBJ2-1	-	CASSRTSGADEQFF	TGCGCCAGCAGCAGGACTAGCGGGGCGGATGAGCAGTTCTTC
TRBV9	TRBD2	TRBJ2-3	-	CASSVAGGGAGDTQYF	TGTGCCAGCAGCGTAGCAGGCGGGGGGGCTGGGGATACGCAGTATTTT
TRBV3-1	TRBD2	TRBJ2-7	-	CASSQALAGPPYEQYF	TGTGCCAGCAGCCAAGCCCTAGCGGGGCCCCCCTACGAGCAGTACTTC
TRBV7-9	TRBD1	TRBJ2-3	-	CASTEGAGADTQYF	TGTGCCAGCACCGAGGGGGCAGGGGCAGATACGCAGTATTTT
TRBV30	-	TRBJ2-3	-	CAWRQTSTDTQYF	TGTGCCTGGAGGCAGACTAGCACAGATACGCAGTATTTT
TRBV12-3/TRBV12-4	-	TRBJ2-6	few	CASTNNDNTNSGANVLTF	TGTGCCAGCACAAACAATGACAATACAAACTCTGGGGCCAACGTCCTGACTTTC
TRBV28	TRBD2	TRBJ2-1	-	CASSSPGLADSYNEQFF	TGTGCCAGCAGTTCCCCGGGACTAGCGGACTCCTACAATGAGCAGTTCTTC
TRBV20-1	-	TRBJ1-5	-	CSADPPTAYSNQPQHF	TGCAGTGCCGACCCCCCGACAGCCTATAGCAATCAGCCCCAGCATTTT
TRBV6-5	-	TRBJ1-1	once	CASRIHSGVYTEAFF	TGTGCCAGCAGGATCCACTCAGGGGTTTACACTGAAGCTTTCTTT
TRBV20-1	-	TRBJ2-5	-	CSATRALPGETQYF	TGCAGTGCTACCCGGGCTTTACCGGGGGAGACCCAGTACTTC
TRBV28	TRBD1	TRBJ2-7	many	CASSTGQGSYEQYF	TGTGCCAGCAGTACTGGACAGGGATCCTACGAGCAGTACTTC